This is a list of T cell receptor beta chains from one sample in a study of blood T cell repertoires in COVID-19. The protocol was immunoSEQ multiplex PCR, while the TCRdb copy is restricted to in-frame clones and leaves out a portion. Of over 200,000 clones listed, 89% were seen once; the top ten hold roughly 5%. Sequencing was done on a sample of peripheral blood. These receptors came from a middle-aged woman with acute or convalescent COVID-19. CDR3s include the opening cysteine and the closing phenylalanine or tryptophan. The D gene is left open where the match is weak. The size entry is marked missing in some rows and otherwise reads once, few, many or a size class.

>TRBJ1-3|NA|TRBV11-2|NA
CASSPRGSGNTIYF
TGTGCCAGCAGCCCCCGGGGATCTGGAAACACCATATATTTT
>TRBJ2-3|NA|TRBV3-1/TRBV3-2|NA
CASSRPGDTQYF
TGTGCCAGCAGCCGCCCAGGAGATACGCAGTATTTT
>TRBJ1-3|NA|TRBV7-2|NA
CASSGRTGNTIYF
TGTGCCAGCAGCGGGAGGACAGGAAACACCATATATTTT
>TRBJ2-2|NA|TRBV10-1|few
CASSGGTDTGELFF
TGCGCCAGCAGTGGCGGAACGGACACCGGGGAGCTGTTTTTT
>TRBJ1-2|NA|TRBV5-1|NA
CASSLTPGGGGYGYTF
TGCGCCAGCAGCCTAACCCCCGGTGGGGGGGGGTATGGCTACACCTTC
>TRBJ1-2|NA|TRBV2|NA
CASSRLSGGYTF
TGTGCCAGCTCCCGCCTCAGTGGTGGCTACACCTTC
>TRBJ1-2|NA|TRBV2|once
CATPTPNYGYTF
TGTGCCACCCCGACTCCTAACTATGGCTACACCTTC
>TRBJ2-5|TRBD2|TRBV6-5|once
CASSYSAGANQETQYF
TGTGCCAGCAGTTACTCAGCGGGGGCGAACCAAGAGACCCAGTACTTC
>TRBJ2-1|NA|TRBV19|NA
CASSRQNYNEQFF
TGTGCCAGTAGTAGACAGAACTACAATGAGCAGTTCTTC
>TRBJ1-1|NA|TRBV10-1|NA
CASSVVLGHRVRVEAFF
TGCGCCAGCAGTGTGGTTTTGGGACACCGAGTCCGGGTTGAAGCTTTCTTT
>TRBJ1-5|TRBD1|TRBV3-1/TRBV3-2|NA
CASSQPPKRDRYSNQPQHF
TGTGCCAGCAGCCAACCCCCCAAAAGGGACAGGTATAGCAATCAGCCCCAGCATTTT
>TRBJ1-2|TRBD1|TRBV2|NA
CASSVGQGANYGYTF
TGTGCCAGCAGTGTTGGACAGGGGGCGAACTATGGCTACACCTTC
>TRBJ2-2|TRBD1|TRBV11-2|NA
CASSLGSGQGSLFF
TGTGCCAGCAGCTTAGGATCGGGACAGGGCTCGCTGTTTTTT
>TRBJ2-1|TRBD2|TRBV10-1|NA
CASSEVLAGVNEQFF
TGCGCCAGCAGTGAGGTACTAGCGGGAGTTAATGAGCAGTTCTTC
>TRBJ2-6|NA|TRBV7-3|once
CASSRPGGGPGANVLTF
TGTGCCAGCAGCAGGCCGGGGGGCGGCCCTGGGGCCAACGTCCTGACTTTC
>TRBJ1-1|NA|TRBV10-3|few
CAISDRLGSAEAFF
TGTGCCATCAGTGATCGCTTAGGGAGCGCTGAAGCTTTCTTT
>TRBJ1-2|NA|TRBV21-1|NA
CASSLFDRWDYGYTF
TGTGCCAGCAGCCTTTTTGACAGGTGGGACTATGGCTACACCTTC
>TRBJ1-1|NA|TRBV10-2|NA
CASSESRGGTEAFF
TGCGCCAGCAGTGAGTCAAGAGGGGGCACTGAAGCTTTCTTT
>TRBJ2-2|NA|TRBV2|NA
CASSGTFTGELFF
TGTGCCAGCAGTGGAACATTCACCGGGGAGCTGTTTTTT
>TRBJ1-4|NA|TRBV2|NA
CASSWGLASTNEKLFF
TGTGCCAGCAGTTGGGGCCTCGCCAGTACAAATGAAAAACTGTTTTTT
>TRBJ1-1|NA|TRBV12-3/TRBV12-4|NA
CASSPGTEAFF
TGTGCCAGCAGCCCCGGGACTGAAGCTTTCTTT
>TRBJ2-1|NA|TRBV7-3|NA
CASSLSPGSSYNEQFF
TGTGCCAGCAGCTTAAGTCCTGGGAGCTCCTACAATGAGCAGTTCTTC
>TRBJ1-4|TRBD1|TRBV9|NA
CASSVEGGGTTNEKLFF
TGTGCCAGCAGCGTAGAAGGGGGCGGTACAACTAATGAAAAACTGTTTTTT
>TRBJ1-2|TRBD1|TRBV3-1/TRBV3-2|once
CASSQPPGQGDYTF
TGTGCCAGCAGCCAACCCCCAGGACAGGGGGACTACACCTTC
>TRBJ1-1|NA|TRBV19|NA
CASRVLGDAGAFF
TGTGCCAGTAGAGTCTTGGGCGACGCTGGAGCTTTCTTT
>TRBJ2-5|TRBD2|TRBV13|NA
CASSLSTSGAQETQYF
TGTGCCAGCAGCTTGTCGACTAGCGGGGCCCAAGAGACCCAGTACTTC
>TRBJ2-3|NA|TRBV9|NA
CASSVLDSFTDTQYF
TGTGCCAGCAGCGTACTCGACAGCTTCACAGATACGCAGTATTTT
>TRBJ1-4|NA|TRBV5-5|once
CASSSTPGAVPELFF
TGTGCCAGCAGTTCTACTCCAGGGGCGGTTCCGGAACTGTTTTTT